The present entry profiles one T cell receptor beta chain with its context. CDR1 and CDR2 (germline): LNHNV, YYDKDF (reference sequence). The CDR3 runs to 15 residues. V was pared by 1 base and J by 12 bases, with 11 bases of the junction left unmatched. This entry is derived from a study of CD8+ T cells in alopecia areata. Study in general: Twice a day, 5 to 10 mg of oral tofacitinib was administered to treated patients.

Cell sorting was applied to PBMCs, and CD4+ and CD8+ T cells were collected. The sequencing template was cDNA reverse transcribed from extracted RNA. Sequenced by immunoSEQ multiplex PCR; TCRdb stores in-frame clones only, minus some. Among about 200,000 clones, about 53% were seen once, and the ten largest hold roughly 0.47%. The chain uses TRBV15 and TRBJ2-1, with 8 bases that match TRBD2. The source is a human donor with alopecia areata. The sequencing here drew on CD4+ T cells sorted from blood, taken at week 0. For the CDR3, the DNA is TGTGCCACCAGCAGAGGAAGCGGGGGTCAACCCCTGCAGTTCTTC. Translated, it gives CATSRGSGGQPLQFF.